The rows below give T cell receptor beta chains drawn from one sample of a study of identical twins. MiXCR, applied by TCRdb to the 5' RACE reads, yields one record per CDR3 protein. The repertoire consists of fewer than 500,000 distinct CDR3 sequences, with 20% to 25% occurring once and the leading ten covering 2.9%. These sequences were also reported in another study, on T cells expressing NK-cell markers.

Sequencing used CD4+ T cells sorted from blood. The source of these receptors is a woman in her late teens or twenties in good health. CDR3s include the opening cysteine and the closing phenylalanine or tryptophan. The order of the fields is V gene, CDR3 protein.

>TRBV7-8
CASSKRDRGTDTQYF
>TRBV5-1
CASSRALGSTDTQYF
>TRBV18
CASSNQGQNNQPQHF
>TRBV5-4
CASSLGLGPNDEQFF
>TRBV7-2
CASSSLFSTDTQYF
>TRBV20-1
CSARGSRGSSYEQYF
>TRBV6-1
CASTRDSRENSNQPQHF
>TRBV20-1
CSASKPKTGELFF
>TRBV20-1
CSASLDRNSYEQYF
>TRBV27
CASGPKSGHYEQYF
>TRBV20-1
CSASPLSGGNTGELFF
>TRBV15
CATSRDRGYNEQFF
>TRBV12-3/TRBV12-4
CASRTDRRPQYF
>TRBV11-2
CASSIVQGQPQHF
>TRBV27
CASRKGRNTGELFF
>TRBV7-9
CASSSDKLYEQYF
>TRBV3-1
CASSQRPGAGGEQYF
>TRBV7-2
CASSLRGLTYNEQFF
>TRBV20-1
CSCEGSGRRITF
>TRBV11-2
CASSPRTGSYGYTF
>TRBV5-1
CASRLVHPDTQYF
>TRBV6-2/TRBV6-3
CASSYTGTSGRKQYF
>TRBV5-1
CASSLDGEALPETQYF
>TRBV20-1
CSVHSGEYYNEQFF
>TRBV4-2
CASSQDLGDRRNEQFF
>TRBV6-5
CASSYGESNYGYTF
>TRBV12-3/TRBV12-4
CASTWRTTEAFF
>TRBV10-3
CAIRANQETQYF
>TRBV20-1
CSARTSGIGNEQFF
>TRBV21-1
CASSKDWEGATVTEAFF
>TRBV20-1
CSARDPFRGTREQFF
>TRBV3-1
CASSYVKDEQFF
>TRBV7-3
CASSLRASSGSTEAFF
>TRBV6-1
CATARNRGGRYTF
>TRBV6-1
CASTTTGGNGYTF
>TRBV9
CASSRPGGQGDYEQYF
>TRBV12-3/TRBV12-4
CASSFGGVSYEQYF
>TRBV7-8
CASSYFQGAANEKLFF
>TRBV28
CASFGSLNEKLFF
>TRBV18
CASSPRAAKETQYF
>TRBV20-1
CSASVLAGNTGELFF
>TRBV20-1
CSAPQVDTQYF
>TRBV9
CASASGTEAFF
>TRBV5-1
CASSPEGRGELFF
>TRBV6-1
CASRRTDGNNEQFF
>TRBV28
CASSPLSWASNQPQHF
>TRBV12-3/TRBV12-4
CASSLLVSNTGELFF
>TRBV7-8
CASSARVGTGELFF
>TRBV9
CASSVLGTSGYNEQFF
>TRBV5-1
CASSLGSSGGTDTQYF
>TRBV20-1
CSARPSAPYVRETQYF
>TRBV12-3/TRBV12-4
CASTLGQGAYNEQFF
>TRBV27
CASSLVEKLFF
>TRBV12-3/TRBV12-4
CASSFRTDLDEQFF
>TRBV20-1
CSATGQGNYNEQFF